This TCR beta chain was captured in a study of T cell changes during pregnancy in multiple sclerosis. Germline loops: CDR1 MNHEY, CDR2 SVGAGI. Trimming shortened V by 6 bases and J by 4 bases, and 10 bases separated the two germline ends. CDR3 length equals 13 residues. Assay: immunoSEQ multiplex PCR; the TCRdb copy retains only in-frame clones and omits some. The sample yields roughly 53,000 clones, roughly nine tenths seen once. This chain joins TRBV6-5 and TRBJ2-1; D uncertain. The sample in question was CD8+ T cells from peripheral blood mononuclear cells, obtained before pregnancy. The clonotype originates from a female donor with multiple sclerosis, enrolled in a pregnancy study. The CDR3 DNA reads TGTGCCAGCAGCTTGGGCCGATACAATGAGCAGTTCTTC. As protein: CASSLGRYNEQFF.